These 27 T cell receptor beta chains came from one sample sequenced in a study of T cell responses to AZD1222 COVID-19 vaccine. Some clones are missing from TCRdb's copy, which holds only in-frame ones; the method was immunoSEQ multiplex PCR. The profile shows 150,000 to 200,000 clones, about 91% of them singletons. The sample was peripheral blood, taken on day 0 of AZD1222 vaccination. The receptors shown here come from an adult in good health.

The chain recombines TRBV18 with TRBJ1-6; no definite D call. The CDR3 length is 16 residues. V lost 2 bases and J 5 bases, leaving 13 bases between the germline ends. CDR1 is KGHSH, CDR2 LQKENI, per germline. This CDR3 is CASSPSPGLNNSPLHF. The DNA for the CDR3 is TGTGCCAGCTCACCAAGTCCAGGACTCAATAATTCACCCCTCCACTTT.

This clone appeared a few times. The chain recombines TRBV3-1 (or the pseudogene TRBV3-2) with TRBJ1-1; tentative D call: TRBD1 (5 bases). This CDR3 comprises 15 residues. Germline V gene sequence: CDR1 LGHDT, CDR2 YNNKEL (reference sequence). V was pared by 3 bases and J by 1 base, with 12 bases between. The CDR3: CASSQAGTGNTEAFF. CDR3 bases: TGTGCCAGCAGCCAGGCCGGGACGGGGAACACTGAAGCTTTCTTT.

The gene calls are TRBV6-5 and TRBJ1-2; D unclear. The germline V gene has CDR1 MNHEY and CDR2 SVGAGI. The germline V and J ends were trimmed by 8 bases and 3 bases, with 13 bases remaining between them. This CDR3 is 13 amino acids long. The DNA of the CDR3 is TGTGCCAGCCTCGTGGAGGGTGACTATGGCTACACCTTC. Its protein product is CASLVEGDYGYTF.

Concerning this clone: As the CDR3 is not closed by the conserved phenylalanine or tryptophan, this likely results from a read error. It is unclear where the CDR3 begins or ends on the DNA, so no DNA is shown, and the CDR3 is as TCRdb lists it. The chain links TRBV6-2 or TRBV6-3 to TRBJ1-2; the table calls TRBD1, which could not be checked here. Germline V gene lookup returns CDR1 MNHEY and CDR2 SVGEGT. The CDR3 is 11 residues long, counting both termini. The CDR3 here is CASGLGDKVSL.

The CDR3 coding sequence is TGTGCCAGCAGTCCACAGGGTGTCTATGGCTACACCTTC. Its protein product is CASSPQGVYGYTF. The chain carries TRBV12-3 or TRBV12-4 and TRBJ1-2, with D possibly being TRBD1 (6 bases). This CDR3 region has 13 residues. V gave up 5 bases and J gave up 4 bases, with 11 bases separating them.

The chain combines TRBV19 with TRBJ1-1; the match to TRBD1 covers 7 bases. CDR3 length: 16 amino acids. Germline V gene data show CDR1 as LNHDA and CDR2 as SQIVND (reference sequence). Unmatched junction bases numbered 9, after V lost 5 bases and J lost 0 bases. This chain's CDR3 is CASSARGTGVNTEAFF. The CDR3 DNA sequence: TGTGCCAGTAGTGCCAGGGGGACGGGGGTGAACACTGAAGCTTTCTTT. Full variable domain (rest looked up from reference TRBV19 and TRBJ1-1): DGGITQSPKYLFRKEGQNVTLSCEQNLNHDAMYWYRQDPGQGLRLIYYSQIVNDFQKGDIAEGYSVSREKKESFPLTVTSAQKNPTAFYLCASSARGTGVNTEAFFGQGTRLTVV.

The chain has TRBV4-2 and TRBJ2-7; 7 bases match TRBD1. J lost 7 bases, V lost 0 bases, and 12 bases had no gene match. The CDR3 spans 16 residues. CDR1 and CDR2 (germline): LGHNA, YNFKEQ. The CDR3 here is CASSQDPGQYLREQYF. In DNA form, the CDR3 reads TGTGCCAGCAGCCAAGATCCGGGACAGTATCTACGGGAGCAGTACTTC.

Turning to this clone: One end of the junction is discordant with germline, which a read error may explain. In DNA, the CDR3 is TGTGCCAGCAGTACATCATCCACAGGGGTCCTACCCTTC. Residues: CASSTSSTGVLPF. V is TRBV6-5 and J is TRBJ1-2; 7 positions match TRBD1. Germline lookup yields CDR1 MNHEY and CDR2 SVGAGI. CDR3 length: 13 amino acids.

The chain couples TRBV20-1 to TRBJ2-7; D ambiguous. V lost 3 bases to trimming and J lost 0 bases, with 12 bases between them. This CDR3 comprises 14 residues. CDR1 and CDR2 from the germline V gene are DFQATT and SNEGSKA (reference sequence). CDR3 sequence (DNA): TGCAGTGCTAGTTCTCGCGGAGCCTCCTACGAGCAGTACTTC. Its protein is CSASSRGASYEQYF.

This clone was picked up a small number of times. DNA of the CDR3: TGTGCCAGCAGCCGTCGCGGGGGGGGACAGGGGAAATCAGATACGCAGTATTTT. Amino acid sequence: CASSRRGGGQGKSDTQYF. This chain connects TRBV3-1 (or the pseudogene TRBV3-2) to TRBJ2-3; D might be TRBD1 (10 bases). Germline V gives CDR1 LGHDT, CDR2 YNNKEL (reference sequence). V gave up 4 bases and J gave up 4 bases, with 24 bases separating them. CDR3 length equals 18 residues.

This clone was seen a handful of times. The J gene is TRBJ1-5, the V gene TRBV5-4; unclear D gene. Germline-derived CDR1 and CDR2 are SGHNT and YYREEE (reference sequence). The length of the CDR3 is 16 residues. V was clipped by 1 base and J by 6 bases, with 17 bases between them. CDR3 sequence reads: CASSLTPPVGSQPQHF. CDR3 sequence (DNA): TGTGCCAGCAGCTTGACCCCCCCTGTAGGGAGTCAGCCCCAGCATTTT.

The rearrangement links TRBV6-4 to TRBJ2-3, with 12 bases aligning to TRBD2. Germline V gene data show CDR1 as MRHNA and CDR2 as SNTAGT. The V and J ends lost 6 bases and 1 base, in that order; junction bases with no gene match: 2. The CDR3 spans 15 residues. CDR3 bases: TGTGCCAGCAGCCGACTAGCGGGGGGCACAGATACGCAGTATTTT. Residues: CASSRLAGGTDTQYF.

The chain is built from TRBV6-5 and TRBJ2-1; possibly TRBD1 for D (6 bases). Germline V gene sequence: CDR1 MNHEY, CDR2 SVGAGI. Trimming took off 6 bases at V and 0 bases at J, with 9 bases between the two ends. The CDR3 loop spans 14 amino acids. The CDR3 sequence: CASSTGSSYNEQFF. DNA for the CDR3: TGTGCCAGCAGCACAGGGAGCTCCTACAATGAGCAGTTCTTC.

This clone was picked up a small number of times. The V call is TRBV29-1, the J call TRBJ1-4; TRBD1 matches 8 bases. The CDR3 covers 13 residues. Germline V gene sequence: CDR1 SQVTM, CDR2 ANQGSEA. V shed 6 bases and J 6 bases; nucleotides not matched to a gene: 6. In DNA, the CDR3 is TGCAGCGTGTCACAGGGGGGTGATGAAAAACTGTTTTTT. Amino acids: CSVSQGGDEKLFF. The complete variable domain, with remaining parts taken from reference TRBV29-1 and TRBJ1-4, reads SAVISQKPSRDICQRGTSLTIQCQVDSQVTMMFWYRQQPGQSLTLIATANQGSEATYESGFVIDKFPISRPNLTFSTLTVSNMSPEDSSIYLCSVSQGGDEKLFFGSGTQLSVL.

This clone was seen only once. V is TRBV30 and J is TRBJ2-3; 13 bases are a match to TRBD2. In germline, CDR1 is GTSNPN, CDR2 SVGIG (reference sequence). V lost 3 bases and J lost 4; bases outside the gene matches: 4. The CDR3 runs to 15 residues. CDR3 coding DNA: TGTGCCTGGAGGCGACTAGCGGGGGGACCAGATACGCAGTATTTT. It is translated as CAWRRLAGGPDTQYF.

The V gene is TRBV9, the J gene TRBJ2-3, with D unresolved. CDR1 and CDR2 (germline): SGDLS, YYNGEE. Trimming shortened V by 0 bases and J by 15 bases, and 20 bases separated the two germline ends. This CDR3 is 14 amino acids long. The CDR3 DNA reads as TGTGCCAGCAGCGTAGCTTCGGAGCCACCAAACCCATATTTT. Translated: CASSVASEPPNPYF.

The V and J genes are TRBV10-1 and TRBJ1-2; D not resolved. The V gene's germline CDR1 is WNHNN and CDR2 SYGVQD (reference sequence). This CDR3 spans 14 amino acids. V gave up 3 bases and J gave up 8 bases, with 16 bases separating them. Written as DNA, the CDR3 is TGCGCCAGCAGTGACCCGCCGGACTTCTGGGGCTACACCTTC. Translated: CASSDPPDFWGYTF.

The chain uses TRBV6-5 and TRBJ2-3; D may match TRBD1 or TRBD2 (8 bases each). Germline CDR1 is MNHEY and CDR2 is SVGAGI. CDR3 length: 15 residues. Trimming took 8 bases from V and 5 from J, leaving 20 bases between them. CDR3 sequence: CASRGGAGGEDTQYF. CDR3 DNA sequence: TGTGCCAGCCGGGGGGGGGCAGGGGGCGAAGATACGCAGTATTTT.

The rearrangement links TRBV5-5 to TRBJ1-4; D gene ambiguous. CDR3 length: 16 amino acids. Germline CDR1 and CDR2: SGHKS and YYEKEE (reference sequence). With 1 base removed from V and 0 bases from J, the gap between germline ends came to 10 bases. The CDR3 sequence is CASSLWQISTNEKLFF. The CDR3 region has the DNA TGTGCCAGCAGCTTGTGGCAGATCTCAACTAATGAAAAACTGTTTTTT.

This clone has more than one count but fewer than ten. The gene calls are TRBV29-1 and TRBJ2-1, with 12 bases fitting TRBD2. The CDR3 is 16 residues long. Unmatched junction bases numbered 10, after V lost 1 base and J lost 9 bases. Germline CDR1 and CDR2: SQVTM and ANQGSEA. CDR3 bases: TGCAGCGTTGAAGCCCGCCTAGCGGGAGGGCCCGGTGAGCAGTTCTTC. Amino acid sequence: CSVEARLAGGPGEQFF.

J is TRBJ2-7 and V is TRBV27, with 10 bases aligning to TRBD1. V trimming: 5 bases; J trimming: 5 bases; junction bases outside the gene matches: 6. The germline V gene encodes CDR1 MNHEY and CDR2 SMNVEV (reference sequence). The CDR3 loop spans 14 amino acids. The CDR3 protein is CASSRDRGIHEQYF. CDR3 bases: TGTGCCAGCAGTCGGGACAGGGGAATCCACGAGCAGTACTTC.

This chain links TRBV5-6 with TRBJ1-5, with a possible D match to TRBD1 (5 bases). The CDR3 contains 16 residues. Per the germline V gene, CDR1 is SGHDT and CDR2 is YYEEEE. Trimming shortened V by 3 bases and J by 2 bases, and 15 bases separated the two germline ends. CDR3 in DNA: TGTGCCAGCAGCTCAGGGACGGGAGCAGGCAATCAGCCCCAGCATTTT. The encoded protein is CASSSGTGAGNQPQHF.

The CDR3 sequence is CASSPTDRAYEQYF. The CDR3 DNA follows: TGTGCCAGCAGCCCCACGGACAGGGCTTACGAGCAGTACTTC. V is TRBV11-1 and J is TRBJ2-7; 8 bases agree with TRBD1. This CDR3 is built from 14 residues. With V trimmed by 5 bases and J by 4 bases, 7 bases remained unmatched. Germline V gene sequence: CDR1 SGHAT, CDR2 FQDESV (reference sequence).

This clone appeared a single time. V is TRBV12-3 or TRBV12-4 and J is TRBJ1-2, with D unresolved. V was clipped by 2 bases and J by 2 bases, with 6 bases between them. The CDR3 covers 13 residues. CDR3 amino acids: CASSLTSNYGYTF. The CDR3 bases are TGTGCCAGCAGTTTAACCTCGAACTATGGCTACACCTTC.

The table lists this clone with a count of one. This chain uses TRBV23-1 with TRBJ2-5; D unclear. TRBV23-1 has ORF status, its function being uncertain. Trimming removed 4 bases at V and 2 bases at J, with 11 bases between. The CDR3 sequence is 14 residues long. CDR3 coding DNA: TGCGCCAGCAGTCCCCAAACCCATCAAGAGACCCAGTACTTC. Amino acid sequence: CASSPQTHQETQYF.

This chain joins TRBV14 and TRBJ2-2; possibly TRBD1 for D (6 bases). CDR3 size: 14 residues. Germline V gene lookup returns CDR1 SGHDN and CDR2 FVKESK. V dropped 8 bases and J dropped 2 bases, with 12 bases sitting between them. The CDR3 DNA is TGTGCCAGCGGGGGCCCTATTAACACCGGGGAGCTGTTTTTT. Translation: CASGGPINTGELFF.

The chain has TRBV7-9 and TRBJ1-1; no clear D. The CDR3 runs to 12 residues. V lost 4 bases, J lost 4 bases, and 7 bases lay in between. Germline V lookup: CDR1 SEHNR, CDR2 FQNEAQ (reference sequence). CDR3 loop: CASSSLPTEAFF. CDR3 DNA: TGTGCCAGCAGCTCCCTTCCCACTGAAGCTTTCTTT. Filled out from reference TRBV7-9 and TRBJ1-1, the complete variable domain reads DTGVSQNPRHKITKRGQNVTFRCDPISEHNRLYWYRQTLGQGPEFLTYFQNEAQLEKSRLLSDRFSAERPKGSFSTLEIQRTEQGDSAMYLCASSSLPTEAFFGQGTRLTVV.